Presented here are 28 T cell receptor beta chains from one specimen sequenced in a study of PD-1 blockade in classical Hodgkin lymphoma. Relapse was seen in all patients after autologous stem cell transplantation, and brentuximab vedotin exposure was variable. Libraries were prepared by immunoSEQ multiplex PCR; TCRdb keeps only in-frame clonotypes and omits some of them. This table has 55,000 to 80,000 clones, approximately 94% appearing once. This material consisted of peripheral blood mononuclear cells (PBMCs), taken at baseline. These TCRs come from a human donor with classical Hodgkin lymphoma.

The chain recombines TRBV30 with TRBJ2-3; possibly TRBD2 for D (6 bases). Trimming removed 3 bases at V and 1 base at J, with 11 bases between. In germline, CDR1 is GTSNPN, CDR2 SVGIG (reference sequence). The CDR3 extends over 14 amino acids. CDR3 residues: CAWSSRGGTDTQYF. The CDR3 coding sequence is TGTGCCTGGAGCTCGCGCGGGGGCACAGATACGCAGTATTTT. Looking up the rest from reference TRBV30 and TRBJ2-3 gives the full variable domain: SQTIHQWPATLVQPVGSPLSLECTVEGTSNPNLYWYRQAAGRGLQLLFYSVGIGQISSEVPQNLSASRPQDRQFILSSKKLLLSDSGFYLCAWSSRGGTDTQYFGPGTRLTVL.

The chain is built from TRBV14 and TRBJ1-2; no reliable D call. Germline assignment: CDR1 SGHDN and CDR2 FVKESK. V was cut by 8 bases and J by 2 bases, with 15 bases left in between. The CDR3 loop spans 14 amino acids. Written as DNA, the CDR3 is TGTGCCAGCTCGGCTCTGGGCACGAACTATGGCTACACCTTC. Its protein product is CASSALGTNYGYTF.

The chain combines TRBV5-1 with TRBJ1-4, with no clear D. This CDR3 spans 15 amino acids. Trimming took off 0 bases at V and 8 bases at J, with 14 bases between the two ends. The germline CDR1 and CDR2 sequences are SGHRS and YFSETQ. CDR3 sequence: CASSLVGGIGEKLFF. CDR3 nucleotide sequence: TGCGCCAGCAGCTTGGTCGGAGGGATTGGAGAAAAACTGTTTTTT.

This chain uses TRBV10-3 with TRBJ2-3; no clear D. The CDR3 consists of 15 residues. Germline assignment: CDR1 ENHRY and CDR2 SYGVKD. V lost 2 bases and J 0 bases, leaving 9 bases between the germline ends. This CDR3 reads CAISEGTLSTDTQYF. CDR3 nucleotide sequence: TGTGCCATCAGTGAGGGCACCCTTAGCACAGATACGCAGTATTTT.

Concerning this clone itself: At one end, the junction sequence differs from germline, possibly due to a read error. This rearrangement joins TRBV30 to TRBJ2-1, with TRBD2 identical over 7 bases. Germline CDR1 and CDR2: GTSNPN and SVGIG (reference sequence). This CDR3 is 10 amino acids long. CDR3 protein: CAFYGREALF. The CDR3 region has the DNA TGTGCCTTCTACGGACGGGAGGCGCTCTTC.

V is TRBV15 and J is TRBJ2-1, with 7 nucleotides matching TRBD2. The V gene's germline CDR1 is LNHNV and CDR2 YYDKDF (reference sequence). This CDR3 spans 17 amino acids. V gave up 5 bases and J gave up 2 bases; unmatched junction bases: 12. In DNA, the CDR3 is TGTGCCACCAGCCCCTATAGGGCGGGAGTTGCCTACAATGAGCAGTTCTTC. Its protein product is CATSPYRAGVAYNEQFF. Filled out from reference TRBV15 and TRBJ2-1, the complete variable domain reads DAMVIQNPRYQVTQFGKPVTLSCSQTLNHNVMYWYQQKSSQAPKLLFHYYDKDFNNEADTPDNFQSRRPNTSFCFLDIRSPGLGDTAMYLCATSPYRAGVAYNEQFFGPGTRLTVL.

V and J are TRBV6-4 and TRBJ2-3; D tentatively reads TRBD1 or TRBD2 (5 bases each). CDR1 MRHNA and CDR2 SNTAGT come from the germline V gene. V shed 0 bases and J shed 1 base, with 8 bases lying between them. CDR3 length: 15 amino acids. The CDR3: CASSDSGTGTDTQYF. Here the CDR3 DNA reads TGTGCCAGCAGTGACTCGGGGACGGGCACAGATACGCAGTATTTT.

The V and J genes are TRBV5-1 and TRBJ1-4; TRBD1 matches at 7 bases. The germline CDR1 and CDR2 sequences are SGHRS and YFSETQ. CDR3 size: 16 residues. With 4 bases clipped from V and 1 base from J, the junction kept 7 bases outside the gene matches. CDR3 coding DNA: TGCGCCAGCAGCCCCCTTCAGGGGGGAACTAATGAAAAACTGTTTTTT. Its translation: CASSPLQGGTNEKLFF.

CDR3 residues: CASSSPPDRLLMGYTF. The CDR3 nucleotides read TGTGCCAGTAGTTCACCGCCGGACAGGCTTTTAATGGGCTACACCTTC. The chain employs TRBV19 and TRBJ1-2, with 7 bases identical to TRBD1. Unmatched junction bases numbered 17, after V lost 5 bases and J lost 8 bases. The germline V gene has CDR1 LNHDA and CDR2 SQIVND (reference sequence). The CDR3 loop spans 16 amino acids.

The chain employs TRBV5-1 and TRBJ2-3, with 15 bases identical to TRBD2. The CDR3 is made up of 17 amino acids. Unmatched junction bases numbered 7, after V lost 2 bases and J lost 6 bases. Germline V lookup: CDR1 SGHRS, CDR2 YFSETQ. CDR3: CASSFGPGLAGGDTQYF. DNA for the CDR3: TGCGCCAGCAGCTTTGGGCCTGGACTAGCGGGAGGGGATACGCAGTATTTT.

The chain has TRBV21-1 and TRBJ1-1. TRBV21-1 is noted as a pseudogene. CDR3 length: 16 amino acids. CDR3 coding DNA: TGTGCCAGCAGGAAACGGGGCAGGGAGGAAAACACTGAAGCTTTCTTT. As protein: CASRKRGREENTEAFF.

The rearrangement joins TRBV9 to TRBJ2-7; 10 bases align to TRBD1. The CDR3 covers 14 residues. V lost 3 bases and J lost 3; bases outside the gene matches: 3. Germline CDR1 and CDR2: SGDLS and YYNGEE. CDR3: CASSAWDRGYEQYF. In DNA form, the CDR3 reads TGTGCCAGCAGCGCGTGGGACAGGGGCTACGAGCAGTACTTC.

The chain links TRBV6-1 to TRBJ1-3; D gene ambiguous. Germline V gene data show CDR1 as MNHNS and CDR2 as SASEGT. There are 15 residues in the CDR3. Deletions cut 5 bases from V and 0 bases from J, with 11 bases between. DNA of the CDR3: TGTGCCAGCAGTTCCGACCCAAGCTCTGGAAACACCATATATTTT. This gives the protein CASSSDPSSGNTIYF.

V usage is TRBV15 and J usage is TRBJ1-1, with no clear D. The CDR3 is made up of 15 amino acids. V lost 2 bases and J 2 bases, leaving 12 bases between the germline ends. The germline V gene has CDR1 LNHNV and CDR2 YYDKDF (reference sequence). CDR3 bases: TGTGCCACCAGCAGAATCCTGACGGATAACACTGAAGCTTTCTTT. Protein: CATSRILTDNTEAFF.

The gene calls are TRBV18 and TRBJ1-3; maybe TRBD1 (5 bases). Germline V gene lookup returns CDR1 KGHSH and CDR2 LQKENI. V lost 6 bases and J lost 0, with 9 bases in between. CDR3 size: 14 residues. This CDR3 is CASSQGPSGNTIYF. CDR3 coding DNA: TGTGCCAGCTCGCAGGGTCCCTCTGGAAACACCATATATTTT.

The chain has TRBV19 and TRBJ2-3; 9 bases match TRBD2. The germline CDR1 and CDR2 sequences are LNHDA and SQIVND (reference sequence). The junction had 14 bases not matched to a gene; V was cut back by 7 bases and J by 0 bases. This CDR3 spans 18 amino acids. The CDR3 nucleotides are TGTGCCAGTAAGAATGAGCGGGGGGCCTACACTAGCACAGATACGCAGTATTTT. Its protein product is CASKNERGAYTSTDTQYF.

The chain carries TRBV9 and TRBJ2-2; D is perhaps TRBD2 (6 bases). Germline-derived CDR1 and CDR2 are SGDLS and YYNGEE. The CDR3 loop spans 14 amino acids. V dropped 2 bases and J dropped 8 bases, with 13 bases sitting between them. CDR3 loop: CASSVTEGRGELFF. For the CDR3, the DNA is TGTGCCAGCAGCGTGACCGAAGGGAGGGGGGAGCTGTTTTTT.

The chain carries TRBV27 and TRBJ2-1; weak D call: TRBD1 (6 bases). Germline lookup yields CDR1 MNHEY and CDR2 SMNVEV (reference sequence). Between the trimmed V and J ends, which lost 3 bases and 5 bases, there was a span of 11 bases. CDR3 length equals 14 residues. The CDR3 region is CASSLYGDNNEQFF. In nucleotides, the CDR3 is TGTGCCAGCAGTTTGTACGGGGACAACAATGAGCAGTTCTTC.

The rearrangement uses TRBV6-6 and TRBJ2-1, with 8 nucleotides matching TRBD2. J gave up 2 bases and V 0 bases, and 3 bases lay outside the gene matches. The CDR3 is 16 amino acids. Germline lookup yields CDR1 MNHNY and CDR2 SVGAGI (reference sequence). The CDR3 sequence is CASSYSTGGPYNEQFF. CDR3 nucleotide sequence: TGTGCCAGCAGTTACTCGACGGGGGGGCCCTACAATGAGCAGTTCTTC.

CDR3 DNA sequence: TGCAGCCCTGTCTTGAATGAGCAGTTCTTC. Translating gives CSPVLNEQFF. This sequence joins TRBV20-1 and TRBJ2-1; unclear D gene. This CDR3 region has 10 residues. The germline V gene has CDR1 DFQATT and CDR2 SNEGSKA (reference sequence).

The rearrangement uses TRBV2 and TRBJ2-3, with D unclear. The V end was cut by 1 base, the J end by 2 bases, with 10 bases between. CDR1 SNHLY and CDR2 FYNNEI come from the germline V gene. This CDR3 is 15 amino acids long. The CDR3 loop is CASSEGLVDTDTQYF. In DNA, the CDR3 is TGTGCCAGCAGTGAAGGGCTTGTTGACACAGATACGCAGTATTTT.

This clone has only a few counts. V usage is TRBV6-5 and J usage is TRBJ1-2; D not resolved. Trimming cost V 6 bases and J 0 bases, with 14 bases left between them. This CDR3 contains 15 residues. From germline, CDR1 is MNHEY and CDR2 SVGAGI. The CDR3 sequence is CASSRPGVPNYGYTF. The CDR3, as DNA: TGTGCCAGCAGCCGTCCGGGCGTCCCTAACTATGGCTACACCTTC.

The chain links TRBV6-5 to TRBJ2-5; TRBD1 agrees at 9 bases. CDR1 is MNHEY and CDR2 is SVGAGI in the germline V gene. The CDR3 has 16 amino acids. After removal of 0 bases from V and 5 bases from J, the junction contained 7 bases not matched to a gene. Here the CDR3 DNA reads TGTGCCAGCAGTTACTCACCCACAGGGGGCGCTGAGACCCAGTACTTC. Its protein is CASSYSPTGGAETQYF.

The chain recombines TRBV5-1 with TRBJ2-1, with a tentative D call TRBD2 (6 bases). The CDR3 extends over 15 amino acids. Germline CDR1 reads SGHRS; CDR2 reads YFSETQ. V lost 5 bases and J 4 bases, leaving 16 bases between the germline ends. Written as DNA, the CDR3 is TGCGCCAGCAGATACGATGGGGGGAAATACAATGAGCAGTTCTTC. This sequence encodes CASRYDGGKYNEQFF.

This chain links TRBV11-3 with TRBJ2-3; 10 bases line up with TRBD2. V was pared by 1 base and J by 2 bases, with 3 bases of the junction left unmatched. Germline V gene data show CDR1 as SGHNT and CDR2 as YENEEA. This CDR3 region has 16 residues. The CDR3, as DNA: TGTGCCAGCAGCTTAGGGACTAGCGGAAACACAGATACGCAGTATTTT. It yields the protein CASSLGTSGNTDTQYF.

V and J are TRBV15 and TRBJ2-3, with TRBD2 identical over 14 bases. The CDR3 has 19 residues. J was trimmed by 6 bases and V by 1 base; bases with no gene match: 12. Germline V gene lookup returns CDR1 LNHNV and CDR2 YYDKDF (reference sequence). The CDR3 region has the DNA TGTGCCACCAGCAGAGTTGCCTCCGGACTAGCGGGAGGAGGGGATACGCAGTATTTT. Residues: CATSRVASGLAGGGDTQYF.

The chain is built from TRBV19 and TRBJ2-1; D is unresolved. The CDR3 is 17 amino acids. Trimming shortened V by 0 bases and J by 6 bases, and 18 bases separated the two germline ends. CDR1 is LNHDA, CDR2 SQIVND, per germline (reference sequence). CDR3 coding DNA: TGTGCCAGTAGTATAGATCGAAGTCCCCCCTCACCCAATGAGCAGTTCTTC. Protein: CASSIDRSPPSPNEQFF.

The chain recombines TRBV27 with TRBJ2-5, with 8 bases identical to TRBD1. CDR3 length equals 14 residues. The V gene's germline CDR1 is MNHEY and CDR2 SMNVEV (reference sequence). V dropped 10 bases and J dropped 5; count of bases not matched to a gene: 12. This CDR3 is CATTRQGTGETQYF. The CDR3 DNA sequence: TGTGCCACCACCAGACAGGGGACGGGGGAGACCCAGTACTTC.